This is a list of T cell receptor beta chains from one sample in a study of PD-1 blockade in classical Hodgkin lymphoma. TCRdb keeps only in-frame clones here, not all; method: immunoSEQ multiplex PCR. This table has roughly 15,000 clones, around 92% appearing once. Material for sequencing was CD4+ T cells from blood. These receptors were obtained from a human donor with classical Hodgkin lymphoma. Each CDR3 is given with its conserved first and last residue. A D gene is named only where the DNA matches it firmly. The size entry is marked missing in some rows and otherwise reads once, few, many or a size class.

V gene: TRBV6-5
D gene: .
clone size: .
J gene: TRBJ1-3
CDR3 DNA: TGTGCCAGCAGTTACGACTTCAGCTCTGGAAACACCATATATTTT
CDR3 protein: CASSYDFSSGNTIYF

V gene: TRBV6-6
D gene: .
clone size: .
J gene: TRBJ1-5
CDR3 DNA: TGTGCCAGCAGTTACAGAACAAGAAATAGCAATCAGCCCCAGCATTTT
CDR3 protein: CASSYRTRNSNQPQHF

V gene: TRBV5-1
D gene: .
clone size: .
J gene: TRBJ2-2
CDR3 DNA: TGCGCCAGCAGCTTGGCGGCCCCCCGGGAGCTGTTTTTT
CDR3 protein: CASSLAAPRELFF

V gene: TRBV5-1
D gene: .
clone size: .
J gene: TRBJ2-3
CDR3 DNA: TGCGCCAGCAGCCTAGAGGACGCCACAGATACGCAGTATTTT
CDR3 protein: CASSLEDATDTQYF

V gene: TRBV2
D gene: TRBD1
clone size: .
J gene: TRBJ1-4
CDR3 DNA: TGTGCCAGCAGTGAGTCGACAGGGGTTGGTGAAAAACTGTTTTTT
CDR3 protein: CASSESTGVGEKLFF

V gene: TRBV6-5
D gene: TRBD1
clone size: once
J gene: TRBJ2-7
CDR3 DNA: TGTGCCAGCAGGGGACAGGGGGCTTACGAGCAGTACTTC
CDR3 protein: CASRGQGAYEQYF

V gene: TRBV28
D gene: .
clone size: .
J gene: TRBJ2-6
CDR3 DNA: TGTGCCAGCAGGTCGGGTAACGGGGCCAACGTCCTGACTTTC
CDR3 protein: CASRSGNGANVLTF

V gene: TRBV19
D gene: .
clone size: once
J gene: TRBJ1-2
CDR3 DNA: TGTGCCAGTATCAAAAGGGTTTATGGCTACACCTTC
CDR3 protein: CASIKRVYGYTF

V gene: TRBV21-1
D gene: .
clone size: .
J gene: TRBJ1-2
CDR3 DNA: TGTGCCAGCAGCAAATCAAGCAGGACTGCCTATGGCTACACCTTC
CDR3 protein: CASSKSSRTAYGYTF

V gene: TRBV4-1
D gene: .
clone size: .
J gene: TRBJ1-3
CDR3 DNA: TGCGCCAGCAGCCAAGGGAACGGGCCGCAATCTGGAAACACCATATATTTT
CDR3 protein: CASSQGNGPQSGNTIYF

V gene: TRBV18
D gene: TRBD1
clone size: .
J gene: TRBJ2-7
CDR3 DNA: TGTGCCAGCTCACGCGGGACAGGGCACCGTGAGCAGTACTTC
CDR3 protein: CASSRGTGHREQYF

V gene: TRBV10-3
D gene: .
clone size: .
J gene: TRBJ1-1
CDR3 DNA: TGTGCCATCAGAATGGAGGACAGAGTGAACACTGAAGCTTTCTTT
CDR3 protein: CAIRMEDRVNTEAFF

V gene: TRBV6-5
D gene: .
clone size: once
J gene: TRBJ1-1
CDR3 DNA: TGTGCCAGCAGCTCAGTTAGATCTGAAGCTTTCTTT
CDR3 protein: CASSSVRSEAFF

V gene: TRBV27
D gene: .
clone size: .
J gene: TRBJ2-1
CDR3 DNA: TGTGCCAGCACGAGTTTCGGCAATGAGCAGTTCTTC
CDR3 protein: CASTSFGNEQFF

V gene: TRBV18
D gene: .
clone size: .
J gene: TRBJ2-5
CDR3 DNA: TGTGCCAGCTCACCTCGTGGGAGTCAGACCCAGTACTTC
CDR3 protein: CASSPRGSQTQYF

V gene: TRBV11-3
D gene: .
clone size: .
J gene: TRBJ1-1
CDR3 DNA: TGTGCCAGCAGCTCCGGGGGGAGCACTGAAGCTTTCTTT
CDR3 protein: CASSSGGSTEAFF

V gene: TRBV5-4
D gene: .
clone size: .
J gene: TRBJ2-5
CDR3 DNA: TGTGCCAGCAGCTTGGCCGTGAGTATTTGGTTACAAGAGACCCAGTACTTC
CDR3 protein: CASSLAVSIWLQETQYF

V gene: TRBV28
D gene: .
clone size: .
J gene: TRBJ1-1
CDR3 DNA: TGTGCCAGCGCAAACACTGAAGCTTTCTTT
CDR3 protein: CASANTEAFF

V gene: TRBV6-1
D gene: .
clone size: .
J gene: TRBJ1-2
CDR3 DNA: TGTGCCAGCAGTGGAGGTAGCGGCTACACCTTC
CDR3 protein: CASSGGSGYTF

V gene: TRBV14
D gene: .
clone size: .
J gene: TRBJ1-1
CDR3 DNA: TGTGCCAGCAGCCGGGATCAGGGGAACACTGAAGCTTTCTTT
CDR3 protein: CASSRDQGNTEAFF

V gene: TRBV25-1
D gene: .
clone size: .
J gene: TRBJ2-1
CDR3 DNA: TGTGCCAGCAGTGGTGAAACCTCCTACAATGAGCAGTTCTTC
CDR3 protein: CASSGETSYNEQFF

V gene: TRBV5-5
D gene: .
clone size: once
J gene: TRBJ2-5
CDR3 DNA: TGTGCCAGCAGACAAGGAGAGACCCAGTACTTC
CDR3 protein: CASRQGETQYF

V gene: TRBV27
D gene: TRBD1
clone size: once
J gene: TRBJ1-5
CDR3 DNA: TGTGCCAGCAGCTCACAGGGGGGAAATCAGCCCCAGCATTTT
CDR3 protein: CASSSQGGNQPQHF

V gene: TRBV25-1
D gene: .
clone size: .
J gene: TRBJ2-7
CDR3 DNA: TGTGCCAGCAGTGGTTCGGGCTACGAGCAGTACTTC
CDR3 protein: CASSGSGYEQYF

V gene: TRBV7-9
D gene: TRBD1
clone size: .
J gene: TRBJ1-2
CDR3 DNA: TGTGCCAGCAGCGTTCGGACAGGAAGAAACTATGGCTACACCTTC
CDR3 protein: CASSVRTGRNYGYTF

V gene: TRBV5-6
D gene: .
clone size: .
J gene: TRBJ2-1
CDR3 DNA: TGTGCCAGCAGCATGCCCGGGGGCGCGTTCGATGAGCAGTTCTTC
CDR3 protein: CASSMPGGAFDEQFF

V gene: TRBV5-1
D gene: TRBD2
clone size: .
J gene: TRBJ2-1
CDR3 DNA: TGCGCCAGCAGCTTGGGGTTTGCGGGAGTAACCAATGAGCAGTTCTTC
CDR3 protein: CASSLGFAGVTNEQFF

V gene: TRBV5-6
D gene: .
clone size: once
J gene: TRBJ2-5
CDR3 DNA: TGTGCCAGCAGCTTGTCGGCCTTCCAAGAGACCCAGTACTTC
CDR3 protein: CASSLSAFQETQYF

V gene: TRBV7-6
D gene: .
clone size: .
J gene: TRBJ2-7
CDR3 DNA: TGTGCCAGCAGCTTAGAAGCTTCTAGCAGCTCCTACGAGCAGTACTTC
CDR3 protein: CASSLEASSSSYEQYF

V gene: TRBV6-5
D gene: .
clone size: .
J gene: TRBJ1-6
CDR3 DNA: TGTGCCAGCAGTTCGGCCAGTTCGAATTCACCCCTCCACTTT
CDR3 protein: CASSSASSNSPLHF

V gene: TRBV11-2
D gene: .
clone size: once
J gene: TRBJ2-2
CDR3 DNA: TGTGCCAGCAGCTTACCCCGAGGGGGGGGCACCGGGGAGCTGTTTTTT
CDR3 protein: CASSLPRGGGTGELFF

V gene: TRBV9
D gene: TRBD1
clone size: .
J gene: TRBJ1-4
CDR3 DNA: TGTGCCAGCAGCGTAGGGACAGGGGGCGGTGAAAAACTGTTTTTT
CDR3 protein: CASSVGTGGGEKLFF

V gene: TRBV5-6
D gene: .
clone size: .
J gene: TRBJ2-1
CDR3 DNA: TGTGCCAGCGGCGGGTACAATGAGCAGTTCTTC
CDR3 protein: CASGGYNEQFF

V gene: TRBV2
D gene: .
clone size: .
J gene: TRBJ2-7
CDR3 DNA: TGTGCCAGCAGGGACTCCAAATACGAGCAGTACTTC
CDR3 protein: CASRDSKYEQYF

V gene: TRBV6-4
D gene: .
clone size: .
J gene: TRBJ1-4
CDR3 DNA: TGTGCCAGCAGTGAACGGGGAACGAGTAATGAAAAACTGTTTTTT
CDR3 protein: CASSERGTSNEKLFF

V gene: TRBV5-1
D gene: .
clone size: .
J gene: TRBJ2-7
CDR3 DNA: TGCGCCAGCAGCGTCGGGGCCTACGAGCAGTACTTC
CDR3 protein: CASSVGAYEQYF

V gene: TRBV14
D gene: .
clone size: once
J gene: TRBJ2-5
CDR3 DNA: TGTGCCAGCAGCCAAGGACAGCTAGCCATGGGGACCCAGTACTTC
CDR3 protein: CASSQGQLAMGTQYF

V gene: TRBV2
D gene: TRBD1
clone size: .
J gene: TRBJ2-7
CDR3 DNA: TGTGCCAGCAGATCCGACAGGGCTGTCTACGAGCAGTACTTC
CDR3 protein: CASRSDRAVYEQYF

V gene: TRBV30
D gene: TRBD1
clone size: .
J gene: TRBJ1-3
CDR3 DNA: TGTGCTTCGGACAGGTCTGGAAACACCATATATTTT
CDR3 protein: CASDRSGNTIYF

V gene: TRBV5-4
D gene: .
clone size: .
J gene: TRBJ2-3
CDR3 DNA: TGTGCCAGCAGCTTGGGAGGTACGCAGTATTTT
CDR3 protein: CASSLGGTQYF

V gene: TRBV29-1
D gene: TRBD2
clone size: .
J gene: TRBJ2-7
CDR3 DNA: TGCAGCGTTGGAGGGACCCGGACTAGCGGAACCTACGAGCAGTACTTC
CDR3 protein: CSVGGTRTSGTYEQYF

V gene: TRBV11-2
D gene: TRBD2
clone size: .
J gene: TRBJ2-5
CDR3 DNA: TGTGCCAGCAGCTTGACTAGCGGCCAAGAGACCCAGTACTTC
CDR3 protein: CASSLTSGQETQYF

V gene: TRBV10-3
D gene: TRBD2
clone size: .
J gene: TRBJ2-7
CDR3 DNA: TGTGCCATCACCGGGACTAGCGAGGGGGAGCAGTACTTC
CDR3 protein: CAITGTSEGEQYF

V gene: TRBV6-5
D gene: .
clone size: .
J gene: TRBJ1-1
CDR3 DNA: TGTGCCAGCAGTCCGGACAGAATTGAAGCTTTCTTT
CDR3 protein: CASSPDRIEAFF

V gene: TRBV7-8
D gene: .
clone size: .
J gene: TRBJ1-5
CDR3 DNA: TGTGCCAGCGCTGGTGGGGGGACATACAATCAGCCCCAGCATTTT
CDR3 protein: CASAGGGTYNQPQHF

V gene: TRBV6-1
D gene: TRBD2
clone size: .
J gene: TRBJ2-7
CDR3 DNA: TGTGCCAGCAGGGGACTAAATTTTGCTACGAAGCAGTACTTC
CDR3 protein: CASRGLNFATKQYF

V gene: TRBV10-1
D gene: .
clone size: .
J gene: TRBJ2-2
CDR3 DNA: TGCGCCAGCAGTGTGGAGCACCTCACCGGGGAGCTGTTTTTT
CDR3 protein: CASSVEHLTGELFF

V gene: TRBV28
D gene: .
clone size: .
J gene: TRBJ1-1
CDR3 DNA: TGTGCCAGCAGTTTAGACCCGGGTGAAGCTTTCTTT
CDR3 protein: CASSLDPGEAFF

V gene: TRBV11-2
D gene: TRBD2
clone size: once
J gene: TRBJ2-1
CDR3 DNA: TGTGCCAGCAGCGACGACGGGGGGTCGCAGTTCTTC
CDR3 protein: CASSDDGGSQFF

V gene: TRBV28
D gene: .
clone size: .
J gene: TRBJ1-2
CDR3 DNA: TGTGCCAGCAGCCGTTACAGAGGGAGGAACTATGGCTACACCTTC
CDR3 protein: CASSRYRGRNYGYTF

V gene: TRBV6-5
D gene: .
clone size: .
J gene: TRBJ2-4
CDR3 DNA: TGTGCCAGCAGTGACCTGGGAGGATTAGGCATTCAGTACTTC
CDR3 protein: CASSDLGGLGIQYF

V gene: TRBV5-1
D gene: .
clone size: .
J gene: TRBJ1-1
CDR3 DNA: TGCGCCAGCAGCTCCTTAAAGGTGGGGACTGAAGCTTTCTTT
CDR3 protein: CASSSLKVGTEAFF

V gene: TRBV14
D gene: .
clone size: .
J gene: TRBJ1-2
CDR3 DNA: TGTGCCAGCAGCCGCGGGTCGGGCTACACCTTC
CDR3 protein: CASSRGSGYTF